These 18 T cell receptor beta chains originate from one sample sequenced in a study of T cells in Graves' hyperthyroidism and ophthalmopathy. RNA transcripts were the template for amplifying TCR beta CDR3 regions. A first-round RT-PCR of the TCR CDR3 used the HTBI primer set. Each CDR3 protein is one row after TCRdb ran MiXCR on the multiplex PCR reads. Of about 680,000 distinct CDR3 sequences in the sample, approximately 40% were seen once. Material for sequencing was blood. These receptors all come from a woman aged 40 to 50 with Graves' hyperthyroidism.

This clonotype has at least ten counts. The chain recombines TRBV29-1 with TRBJ1-2, with 8 bases fitting TRBD1. Germline V gives CDR1 SQVTM, CDR2 ANQGSEA. With V trimmed by 3 bases and J by 5 bases, 23 bases remained unmatched. This CDR3 spans 19 amino acids. DNA for the CDR3: TGCAGCGTTGAGAGATTAGTGCTGACAGGGGCGCGCTGGGCTTATGGCTACACCTTC. Translation gives CSVERLVLTGARWAYGYTF.

The sample holds many counts of this clonotype. The chain is built from TRBV15 and TRBJ2-7; D unclear. In germline, CDR1 is LNHNV, CDR2 YYDKDF (reference sequence). The CDR3 sequence is 16 residues long. The ends were cut back, 1 base at V and 5 bases at J, with 18 bases in the middle. The CDR3 DNA reads TGTGCCACCAGCAGAGGGCTGAACGGAGCAAAGGACGAGCAGTACTTC. This translates into CATSRGLNGAKDEQYF.

In regard to this clonotype: Just one base apart from a much larger clone, this may be a read error. This chain connects TRBV12-3 or TRBV12-4 to TRBJ2-7; D is perhaps TRBD2 (5 bases). V was trimmed by 2 bases and J by 2 bases, leaving 16 bases between them. This CDR3 is built from 16 residues. The CDR3 sequence is CASSLRSSGLAYEQYF. Written as DNA, the CDR3 is TGTGCCAGCAGTTTAAGGTCCAGCGGTCTCGCCTACGAGCAGTACTTC.

The chain carries TRBV10-3 and TRBJ2-7; 9 nucleotides agree with TRBD1. V shed 4 bases and J 0 bases; nucleotides not matched to a gene: 1. Germline CDR1 ENHRY, CDR2 SYGVKD. The CDR3 consists of 14 residues. CDR3 coding DNA: TGTGCCATCAGTGTGGACAGGGGCTCCTACGAGCAGTACTTC. Translated: CAISVDRGSYEQYF.

Many counts were recorded for this clonotype. This rearrangement joins TRBV29-1 to TRBJ1-2; the D is unclear. CDR1 and CDR2 (germline): SQVTM, ANQGSEA. Trimming removed 4 bases at V and 1 base at J, with 16 bases between. The CDR3 runs to 15 residues. CDR3 in DNA: TGCAGCGTTGTTTTAGGAGCAGCTCGTAACTATGGCTACACCTTC. Residues: CSVVLGAARNYGYTF.

This clonotype was seen repeatedly, ten times or more. The rearrangement joins TRBV29-1 to TRBJ1-3; the match to TRBD1 covers 7 bases. Losses at the gene ends were 4 bases for V and 2 bases for J; bases not matched to a gene: 14. The CDR3 extends over 17 amino acids. In germline, CDR1 is SQVTM, CDR2 ANQGSEA. Here the CDR3 DNA reads TGCAGCGTTGCGCTTGGGACTTGGGGGACAGCTGGAAACACCATATATTTT. Protein sequence: CSVALGTWGTAGNTIYF. The entire variable domain, with the rest obtained from reference TRBV29-1 and TRBJ1-3, is as follows: SAVISQKPSRDICQRGTSLTIQCQVDSQVTMMFWYRQQPGQSLTLIATANQGSEATYESGFVIDKFPISRPNLTFSTLTVSNMSPEDSSIYLCSVALGTWGTAGNTIYFGEGSWLTVV.

In its sample, this clonotype was seen many times. V is TRBV10-1 and J is TRBJ2-2, with D unclear. Between the trimmed V and J ends, which lost 4 bases and 1 base, there was a span of 4 bases. Germline CDR1 reads WNHNN; CDR2 reads SYGVQD (reference sequence). The CDR3 runs 13 residues. CDR3 sequence (DNA): TGCGCCAGCAGTGCCGGGAACACCGGGGAGCTGTTTTTT. This codes for CASSAGNTGELFF.

This clonotype was seen ten or more times. The rearrangement joins TRBV12-3 or TRBV12-4 to TRBJ1-5, with D maybe TRBD1 (5 bases). V was pared by 6 bases and J by 5 bases, with 11 bases between. This CDR3 region has 13 residues. The CDR3 nucleotides read TGTGCCAGCAGGGTTCAGGGTGATCAGCCCCAGCATTTT. This sequence encodes CASRVQGDQPQHF.

The table lists this clonotype with many counts. The V and J genes are TRBV20-1 and TRBJ2-7; 7 positions agree with TRBD2. Germline V lookup: CDR1 DFQATT, CDR2 SNEGSKA (reference sequence). The CDR3 extends over 12 amino acids. J lost 5 bases, V lost 6 bases, and 7 bases had no gene match. The chain's CDR3 is CSARRGVDEQYF. The CDR3 coding sequence is TGCAGTGCCCGTCGGGGGGTCGACGAGCAGTACTTC.

This clonotype was seen a few times. J is TRBJ1-5 and V is TRBV7-9; tentative D call: TRBD1 (5 bases). The V end was cut by 5 bases, the J end by 0 bases, with 17 bases between. The CDR3 length is 17 residues. Germline V CDR1 and CDR2: SEHNR, FQNEAQ (reference sequence). CDR3 residues: CASSQGKWPISNQPQHF. CDR3 coding DNA: TGTGCCAGCAGCCAGGGAAAATGGCCGATTAGCAATCAGCCCCAGCATTTT. Based on the CDR3 plus reference TRBV7-9 and TRBJ1-5, the full variable domain is DTGVSQNPRHKITKRGQNVTFRCDPISEHNRLYWYRQTLGQGPEFLTYFQNEAQLEKSRLLSDRFSAERPKGSFSTLEIQRTEQGDSAMYLCASSQGKWPISNQPQHFGDGTRLSIL.

The sample holds many counts of this clonotype. The chain recombines TRBV7-2 with TRBJ2-7; 11 bases align to TRBD2. V shed 3 bases and J 3 bases; nucleotides not matched to a gene: 1. Germline V lookup: CDR1 SGHTA, CDR2 FQGNSA. The CDR3 has 14 amino acids. The CDR3 reads CASSFGTSGYEQYF. For the CDR3, the DNA is TGTGCCAGCAGCTTCGGGACTAGCGGCTACGAGCAGTACTTC.

To note about this clonotype: A read error may be the cause here, since a much bigger clone is one base away. The genes are TRBV5-5 and TRBJ2-7; 11 bases line up with TRBD2. This CDR3 is 15 amino acids long. Germline loops: CDR1 SGHKS, CDR2 YYEKEE (reference sequence). The CDR3 DNA reads as TGTGCCGGCAGCCCAGGGACTAGCGGAACCTACGAGCAGTACTTC. Its translation is CAGSPGTSGTYEQYF.

In this sample, this clonotype turned up many times. The rearrangement joins TRBV7-2 to TRBJ1-6; D remains unclear. Germline CDR1 reads SGHTA; CDR2 reads FQGNSA. The length of the CDR3 is 13 residues. V dropped 3 bases and J dropped 14 bases, with 14 bases sitting between them. This CDR3 is CASSFGRTTSLHF. The CDR3 coding sequence is TGTGCCAGCAGCTTTGGACGGACCACCTCCCTCCACTTT.

On this clonotype itself: A much bigger clone sits one base away, suggesting this may be a read error. The chain links TRBV12-3 or TRBV12-4 to TRBJ2-7; 9 bases align to TRBD1. V was pared by 5 bases and J by 6 bases, with 11 bases of the junction left unmatched. This CDR3 has 15 residues. DNA of the CDR3: TGTGCCAGCAGTCTAAAACAGGGGGCTCTTGGCGAGCAGTACTTC. As protein: CASSLKQGALGEQYF.

The sample holds a few counts of this clonotype. The chain uses TRBV20-1 and TRBJ1-2; TRBD1 matches 8 bases. The V segment lost 6 bases and the J segment 3 bases; nucleotides outside the gene matches: 21. Germline CDR1 is DFQATT and CDR2 is SNEGSKA (reference sequence). This CDR3 has 18 amino acids. Here the CDR3 reads CSAQQVGTGPSGDYGYTF. In DNA form, the CDR3 reads TGCAGTGCCCAACAGGTCGGGACAGGCCCGTCCGGGGACTATGGCTACACCTTC.

This clonotype appeared a few times. The chain joins TRBV9 to TRBJ1-1; D unresolved. The CDR3 covers 13 residues. V dropped 3 bases and J dropped 1 base, with 7 bases sitting between them. CDR1 is SGDLS, CDR2 YYNGEE, per germline. The CDR3, as DNA: TGTGCCAGCAGCGCCCCCTCGAACACTGAAGCTTTCTTT. Its translation: CASSAPSNTEAFF.

The chain couples TRBV2 to TRBJ1-5; 10 nucleotides align to TRBD1. This CDR3 is 15 amino acids long. Germline CDR1 and CDR2: SNHLY and FYNNEI. V dropped 6 bases and J dropped 2; count of bases not matched to a gene: 4. CDR3 DNA: TGTGCCAGCAGGAGACAGGGGGCGCGCAATCAGCCCCAGCATTTT. Translating gives CASRRQGARNQPQHF.

Many counts were recorded for this clonotype. This sequence joins TRBV11-2 and TRBJ1-3; D is perhaps TRBD1 (5 bases). The V gene's germline CDR1 is SGHAT and CDR2 FQNNGV. With 8 bases removed from V and 2 bases from J, the gap between germline ends came to 10 bases. The CDR3 extends over 13 amino acids. CDR3 amino acids: CASRSGPGNTIYF. The CDR3 DNA reads TGTGCCAGCCGGTCGGGGCCTGGAAACACCATATATTTT.